The 6 T cell receptor beta chains given below trace back to one sample, sequenced in a study of T cells in Graves' hyperthyroidism and ophthalmopathy. Amplification targeted TCR beta CDR3 regions from RNA transcripts. The TCR CDR3 was amplified in a first-round RT-PCR using the HTBI primer set. TCRdb processed the multiplex PCR reads anew with MiXCR; each CDR3 protein has one entry. The table has some 620,000 distinct CDR3 sequences, around 15% seen once. Sequenced material: blood. Every receptor here comes from a woman under 40 with Graves' hyperthyroidism.

The rearrangement joins TRBV28 to TRBJ2-6; D call uncertain. The ends were cut back, 4 bases at V and 4 bases at J, with 11 bases in the middle. CDR1 and CDR2 from the germline V gene are MDHEN and SYDVKM. CDR3 length: 15 residues. CDR3 region: CASSSEVRGANVLTF. The CDR3 nucleotides read TGTGCCAGCAGTTCCGAAGTCAGAGGGGCCAACGTCCTGACTTTC.

This clonotype came up a few times. This chain links TRBV24-1 with TRBJ1-5; D remains ambiguous. V was pared by 1 base and J by 10 bases, with 13 bases between. Germline-derived CDR1 and CDR2 are KGHDR and SFDVKD. The CDR3 runs to 14 residues. CDR3 DNA sequence: TGTGCCACCAGTGATTTTCGGCCGTTTGATCCCCAGCATTTT. This gives the protein CATSDFRPFDPQHF.

A few counts support this clonotype. V is TRBV19 and J is TRBJ2-1, with 7 nucleotides matching TRBD2. This CDR3 comprises 14 residues. Germline CDR1 reads LNHDA; CDR2 reads SQIVND (reference sequence). The V gene end was trimmed by 3 bases and the J gene end by 4 bases; junction bases not matched to a gene: 3. The CDR3 coding sequence is TGTGCCAGTAGTATCCTAGCGGAGTACAATGAGCAGTTCTTC. Its translation: CASSILAEYNEQFF.

A few counts support this clonotype. V and J are TRBV7-9 and TRBJ1-1; D possibly corresponds to TRBD1 (5 bases). Deletions cut 5 bases from V and 6 bases from J, with 13 bases between. The CDR3 extends over 13 amino acids. Germline V gene sequence: CDR1 SEHNR, CDR2 FQNEAQ (reference sequence). The CDR3 spells CASSTTRDAEAFF. CDR3 coding DNA: TGTGCCAGCAGCACCACCAGGGACGCTGAAGCTTTCTTT.

This sequence joins TRBV11-2 and TRBJ1-3, with D hard to call. This CDR3 region has 15 residues. Trimming stripped 8 bases from V and 0 bases from J, with 14 bases between. Germline-derived CDR1 and CDR2 are SGHAT and FQNNGV. Written as DNA, the CDR3 is TGTGCCAGCGGAGTGAGTCCCCTCTCTGGAAACACCATATATTTT. Its translation: CASGVSPLSGNTIYF.

This clonotype was seen ten or more times. The chain links TRBV18 to TRBJ1-1; 8 nucleotides match TRBD1. This CDR3 spans 14 amino acids. The germline gives CDR1 KGHSH, CDR2 LQKENI. Trimming at V came to 3 bases and at J to 4 bases, leaving 4 bases not matched to a gene. CDR3 protein: CASSPDRGLTEAFF. In DNA, the CDR3 is TGTGCCAGCTCACCTGACAGGGGCCTCACTGAAGCTTTCTTT.